This TCR beta chain comes out of a study of T cell changes during pregnancy in multiple sclerosis. The data were produced by immunoSEQ multiplex PCR, yet TCRdb's version contains in-frame clones alone and is incomplete. The profile shows 40,000 to 55,000 clones, 75% to 90% of them singletons. Germline V lookup: CDR1 SGHVS, CDR2 FQNEAQ. The CDR3 totals 18 residues. With 1 base clipped from V and 7 bases from J, the junction kept 12 bases outside the gene matches. This sample comprised CD8+ T cells from peripheral blood mononuclear cells, obtained in the second trimester of pregnancy. The source is a female donor with multiple sclerosis, enrolled in a pregnancy study. The V and J genes are TRBV7-8 and TRBJ2-2; 10 bases are a match to TRBD1. Here the CDR3 reads CASSLVFWTGGAGGELFF. The DNA of the CDR3 is TGTGCCAGCAGCTTAGTCTTTTGGACAGGGGGTGCCGGCGGGGAGCTGTTTTTT.